Listed below are T cell receptor beta chains from one sample, sequenced in a study of blood T cell repertoires in COVID-19. The assay was immunoSEQ multiplex PCR, and TCRdb's table has in-frame clones only and misses some. Altogether 330,000 or so clones are present, approximately 90% being singletons, with the ten largest covering 3.9%. Sequenced sample: peripheral blood. The receptors here all came from a woman in her sixties or seventies with COVID-19, enrolled during active disease. CDR3s include the opening cysteine and the closing phenylalanine or tryptophan. Fields, in order: D gene, CDR3 length, J gene, clone size, V gene, CDR3 protein, CDR3 DNA. D genes are given only for firm matches. Expanded clones are given a class, and other clones once, few, many or no size at all.

TRBD2	14	TRBJ2-3	once	TRBV5-6	CASSFGTTSDTQYF	TGTGCCAGCAGCTTTGGGACTACCTCAGATACGCAGTATTTT
NA	14	TRBJ2-3	NA	TRBV18	CASSPIERTDTQYF	TGTGCCAGCTCACCGATCGAGCGCACAGATACGCAGTATTTT
TRBD1	15	TRBJ1-5	NA	TRBV7-9	CASSQDRGRNQPQHF	TGTGCCAGCAGCCAGGACAGGGGGCGAAATCAGCCCCAGCATTTT
TRBD1	17	TRBJ1-1	NA	TRBV5-6	CASSLNWAGGLNTEAFF	TGTGCCAGCAGCTTGAATTGGGCAGGGGGCCTTAACACTGAAGCTTTCTTT
NA	14	TRBJ1-2	NA	TRBV7-9	CASSLGTGIYGYTF	TGTGCCAGCAGCTTAGGAACAGGGATCTATGGCTACACCTTC
TRBD1	14	TRBJ1-1	NA	TRBV18	CASSPGGTNTEAFF	TGTGCCAGCTCTCCAGGGGGCACTAACACTGAAGCTTTCTTT
NA	17	TRBJ1-5	NA	TRBV29-1	CSVVVGVISGGNQPQHF	TGCAGCGTTGTCGTAGGAGTCATCTCAGGGGGCAATCAGCCCCAGCATTTT
NA	15	TRBJ1-6	few	TRBV7-9	CASSLGKVLESPLHF	TGTGCCAGCAGCTTAGGGAAGGTTTTGGAGTCACCCCTCCACTTT
TRBD1	15	TRBJ1-5	NA	TRBV5-1	CASSLNTGGYQPQHF	TGCGCCAGCAGCTTGAATACAGGGGGCTACCAGCCCCAGCATTTT
NA	14	TRBJ1-2	NA	TRBV5-4	CASSARTGNYGYTF	TGTGCCAGCAGCGCCCGGACGGGGAACTATGGCTACACCTTC
TRBD1	13	TRBJ1-2	NA	TRBV5-1	CASSTTGGYGYTF	TGCGCCAGCAGCACGACAGGGGGCTATGGCTACACCTTC
NA	13	TRBJ2-2	NA	TRBV11-2	CASSLMAQRELFF	TGTGCCAGCAGCTTGATGGCCCAGCGTGAGCTGTTTTTT
TRBD1	15	TRBJ1-1	NA	TRBV4-1	CASSPVQGGNTEAFF	TGCGCCAGCAGCCCCGTCCAGGGGGGGAACACTGAAGCTTTCTTT
TRBD2	16	TRBJ2-5	NA	TRBV11-1	CASSLDEAGGLETQYF	TGTGCCAGCAGCTTAGATGAAGCGGGGGGGCTCGAGACCCAGTACTTC
TRBD1	14	TRBJ2-5	once	TRBV19	CASSVGQHQETQYF	TGTGCCAGTAGTGTGGGACAGCACCAAGAGACCCAGTACTTC
NA	14	TRBJ1-1	NA	TRBV11-1	CASSSSTVNTEAFF	TGTGCCAGCAGCTCCTCGACAGTGAACACTGAAGCTTTCTTT
TRBD1	15	TRBJ1-4	NA	TRBV6-6	CASRPGTGKWEKLFF	TGTGCCAGCAGACCAGGGACAGGGAAATGGGAAAAACTGTTTTTT
TRBD1	15	TRBJ2-6	NA	TRBV5-1	CASSQGAPGANVLTF	TGCGCCAGCAGCCAGGGGGCGCCTGGGGCCAACGTCCTGACTTTC
TRBD2	16	TRBJ2-1	NA	TRBV7-3	CASSLTPSGGAIEQFF	TGTGCCAGCAGCTTAACTCCTAGCGGGGGGGCGATTGAGCAGTTCTTC
NA	13	TRBJ2-7	NA	TRBV19	CASSMDRSYEQYF	TGTGCCAGTAGTATGGACAGATCCTACGAGCAGTACTTC
NA	16	TRBJ1-6	NA	TRBV20-1	CSASPRGKSYNSPLHF	TGCAGTGCTAGTCCCAGGGGTAAATCCTATAATTCACCCCTCCACTTT
TRBD1	15	TRBJ2-2	NA	TRBV2	CASRGQGRGSGELFF	TGTGCCAGCAGAGGACAGGGGAGGGGATCCGGGGAGCTGTTTTTT
TRBD1	16	TRBJ1-5	NA	TRBV10-3	CAISPTGGANNQPQHF	TGTGCCATCAGCCCGACAGGGGGCGCGAACAATCAGCCCCAGCATTTT
TRBD1	14	TRBJ1-1	NA	TRBV25-1	CASSGQGLNTEAFF	TGTGCCAGCAGTGGACAGGGACTGAACACTGAAGCTTTCTTT
NA	14	TRBJ2-3	NA	TRBV5-1	CASSLGTPLDTQYF	TGCGCCAGCAGCTTGGGAACACCGCTGGATACGCAGTATTTT
TRBD2	15	TRBJ2-3	NA	TRBV5-1	CASIELAGGTDTQYF	TGCGCCAGCATCGAACTAGCGGGGGGGACAGATACGCAGTATTTT
TRBD1	20	TRBJ1-4	NA	TRBV18	CASSPIPDVRQGATNEKLFF	TGTGCCAGCTCACCGATACCCGACGTGCGACAGGGGGCAACTAATGAAAAACTGTTTTTT
NA	18	TRBJ1-2	NA	TRBV9	CASSARHSTEMWDYGYTF	TGTGCCAGCAGCGCTCGGCATTCGACAGAGATGTGGGACTATGGCTACACCTTC
TRBD1	18	TRBJ1-5	NA	TRBV19	CASSHPRDSVYSNQPQHF	TGTGCCAGTAGCCACCCCCGGGACAGCGTTTATAGCAATCAGCCCCAGCATTTT
TRBD1	14	TRBJ2-7	many	TRBV7-8	CASSSFDRAAEQYF	TGTGCCAGCAGCTCCTTCGACAGGGCCGCCGAGCAGTACTTC
NA	15	TRBJ2-3	NA	TRBV7-2	CASSTYRVGTDTQYF	TGTGCCAGCAGCACCTACAGGGTCGGCACAGATACGCAGTATTTT
NA	13	TRBJ1-2	few	TRBV12-3/TRBV12-4	CASSLEARANHTF	TGTGCCAGCAGTTTAGAGGCCAGGGCAAACCACACCTTC
TRBD1	15	TRBJ1-1	NA	TRBV19	CASSGQGRLNTEAFF	TGTGCCAGTAGTGGACAGGGGCGATTGAACACTGAAGCTTTCTTT
NA	16	TRBJ1-5	NA	TRBV18	CASSPTAGAGNQPQHF	TGTGCCAGCTCACCAACTGCAGGGGCTGGCAATCAGCCCCAGCATTTT
TRBD2	15	TRBJ2-3	once	TRBV24-1	CATSDRTSGTDTQYF	TGTGCCACCAGTGATCGGACTAGCGGTACAGATACGCAGTATTTT
NA	16	TRBJ1-2	NA	TRBV9	CASSVGLRGVQYGYTF	TGTGCCAGCAGCGTAGGTTTGCGGGGAGTACAATATGGCTACACCTTC
TRBD1	15	TRBJ1-4	NA	TRBV2	CASRRQGESGEKLFF	TGTGCCAGCAGGCGACAGGGGGAATCTGGGGAAAAACTGTTTTTT
NA	17	TRBJ1-1	NA	TRBV28	CASSPAGQGGRNTEAFF	TGTGCCAGCAGTCCTGCCGGGCAGGGAGGGAGGAACACTGAAGCTTTCTTT
NA	14	TRBJ1-1	NA	TRBV19	CASSTLHKNTEAFF	TGTGCCAGTAGTACATTGCACAAGAACACTGAAGCTTTCTTT
NA	13	TRBJ2-1	NA	TRBV27	CASSIADRFEQFF	TGTGCCAGCAGTATCGCGGACAGATTTGAGCAGTTCTTC
NA	14	TRBJ1-2	NA	TRBV7-3	CASSPGPSGYGYTF	TGTGCCAGCAGCCCGGGCCCCAGCGGCTATGGCTACACCTTC
NA	13	TRBJ2-7	NA	TRBV28	CASSQRIPYEQYF	TGTGCCAGCAGCCAGCGAATTCCCTACGAGCAGTACTTC
NA	15	TRBJ1-5	NA	TRBV19	CASSLPEGGREPQHF	TGTGCCAGTAGTCTTCCCGAAGGAGGGAGGGAGCCCCAGCATTTT
NA	15	TRBJ2-1	once	TRBV19	CASSKERFSYNEQFF	TGTGCCAGTAGTAAGGAGCGGTTCTCCTACAATGAGCAGTTCTTC
TRBD2	17	TRBJ2-3	NA	TRBV19	CASSLRTSGGVRDTQYF	TGTGCCAGTAGTCTCCGGACTAGCGGGGGGGTGAGAGATACGCAGTATTTT